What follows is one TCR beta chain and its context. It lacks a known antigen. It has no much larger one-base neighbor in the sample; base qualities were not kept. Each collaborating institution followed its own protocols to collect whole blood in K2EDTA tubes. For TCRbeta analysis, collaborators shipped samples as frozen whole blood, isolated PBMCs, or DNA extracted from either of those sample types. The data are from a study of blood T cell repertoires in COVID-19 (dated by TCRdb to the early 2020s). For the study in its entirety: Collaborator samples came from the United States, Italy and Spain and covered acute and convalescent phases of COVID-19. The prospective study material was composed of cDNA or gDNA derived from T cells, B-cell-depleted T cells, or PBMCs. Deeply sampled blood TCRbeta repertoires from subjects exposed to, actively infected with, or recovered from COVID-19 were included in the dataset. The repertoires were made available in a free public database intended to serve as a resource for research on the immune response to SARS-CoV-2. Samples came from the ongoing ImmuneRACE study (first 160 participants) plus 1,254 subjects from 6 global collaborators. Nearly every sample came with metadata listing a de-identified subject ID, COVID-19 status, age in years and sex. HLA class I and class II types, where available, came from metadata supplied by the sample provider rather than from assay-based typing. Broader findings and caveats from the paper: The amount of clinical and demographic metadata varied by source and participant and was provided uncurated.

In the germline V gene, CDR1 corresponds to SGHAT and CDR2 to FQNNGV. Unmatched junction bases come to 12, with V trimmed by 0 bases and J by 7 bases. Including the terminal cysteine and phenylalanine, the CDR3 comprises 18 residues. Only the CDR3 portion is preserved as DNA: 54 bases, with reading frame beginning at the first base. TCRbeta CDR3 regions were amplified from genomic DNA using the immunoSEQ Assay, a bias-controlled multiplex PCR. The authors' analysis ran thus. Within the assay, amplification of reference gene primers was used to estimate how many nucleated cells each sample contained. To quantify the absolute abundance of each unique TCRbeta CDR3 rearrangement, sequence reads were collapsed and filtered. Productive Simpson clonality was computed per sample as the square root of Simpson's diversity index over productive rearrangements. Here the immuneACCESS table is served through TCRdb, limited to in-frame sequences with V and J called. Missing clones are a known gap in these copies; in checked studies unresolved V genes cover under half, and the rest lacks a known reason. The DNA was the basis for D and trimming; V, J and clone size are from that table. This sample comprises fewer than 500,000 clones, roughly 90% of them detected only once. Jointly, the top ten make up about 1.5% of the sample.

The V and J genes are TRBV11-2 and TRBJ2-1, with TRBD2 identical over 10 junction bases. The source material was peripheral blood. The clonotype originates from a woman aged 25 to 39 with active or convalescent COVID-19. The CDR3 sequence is CASSLEGSLAGVLNEQFF. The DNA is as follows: TGTGCCAGCAGCTTAGAAGGATCGCTAGCGGGAGTTTTGAATGAGCAGTTCTTC.